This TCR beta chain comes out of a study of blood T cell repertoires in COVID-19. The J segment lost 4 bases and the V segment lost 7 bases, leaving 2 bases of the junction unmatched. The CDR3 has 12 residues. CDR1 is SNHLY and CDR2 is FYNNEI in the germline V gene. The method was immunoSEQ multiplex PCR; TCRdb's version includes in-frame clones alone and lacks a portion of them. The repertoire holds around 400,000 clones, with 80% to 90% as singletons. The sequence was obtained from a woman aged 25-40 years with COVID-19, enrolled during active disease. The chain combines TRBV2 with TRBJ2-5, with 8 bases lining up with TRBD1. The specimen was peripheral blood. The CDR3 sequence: CASTTGGETQYF. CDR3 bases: TGTGCCAGCACTACAGGGGGAGAGACCCAGTACTTC.